The rows below give T cell receptor beta chains drawn from one sample of a study of blood T cell repertoires in COVID-19. The repertoire was sequenced with immunoSEQ multiplex PCR; TCRdb's copy has only in-frame clones and lacks some. The sample has around 94,000 clones; roughly 80% are singletons. Specimen: peripheral blood. These receptors all stem from a human donor in a cohort sampled during active COVID-19. Each CDR3 is given with its conserved first and last residue. The order of the fields is V gene, J gene, D gene, CDR3 protein. A D gene is named only where the DNA matches it firmly.

TRBV30,TRBJ2-1,-,CAWSGLRYLASGNNEQFF
TRBV7-9,TRBJ2-1,-,CASSAPEGALEQFF
TRBV7-9,TRBJ2-7,TRBD1,CASSERQGPGEQYF
TRBV19,TRBJ2-3,TRBD2,CASSTPGASGDTQYF
TRBV20-1,TRBJ2-5,-,CSASSGFFETQYF
TRBV9,TRBJ2-7,TRBD2,CASSVEVSGSGASYEQYF
TRBV27,TRBJ2-7,TRBD2,CASSLRPPRGTNNYEQYF
TRBV7-2,TRBJ2-2,-,CASSRSSPIITGELFF
TRBV5-6,TRBJ2-1,-,CASSLYYNEQFF
TRBV7-3,TRBJ1-1,TRBD1,CASSLFGQGEAFF
TRBV9,TRBJ1-1,-,CASSGGGDTEAFF
TRBV19,TRBJ1-2,TRBD1,CASQDRATYGYTF
TRBV9,TRBJ2-1,-,CASSVADQKRDEQFF
TRBV3-1/TRBV3-2,TRBJ1-3,-,CASSRREASSGNTIYF
TRBV11-3,TRBJ2-1,-,CASSNSEKNEQFF
TRBV5-1,TRBJ1-4,-,CASSFDSATNEKLFF
TRBV29-1,TRBJ1-2,-,CSVVWEWGAYGYTF
TRBV27,TRBJ2-7,-,CASSPGTPYEQYF
TRBV2,TRBJ2-1,TRBD2,CASSGRTRSSYNEQFF